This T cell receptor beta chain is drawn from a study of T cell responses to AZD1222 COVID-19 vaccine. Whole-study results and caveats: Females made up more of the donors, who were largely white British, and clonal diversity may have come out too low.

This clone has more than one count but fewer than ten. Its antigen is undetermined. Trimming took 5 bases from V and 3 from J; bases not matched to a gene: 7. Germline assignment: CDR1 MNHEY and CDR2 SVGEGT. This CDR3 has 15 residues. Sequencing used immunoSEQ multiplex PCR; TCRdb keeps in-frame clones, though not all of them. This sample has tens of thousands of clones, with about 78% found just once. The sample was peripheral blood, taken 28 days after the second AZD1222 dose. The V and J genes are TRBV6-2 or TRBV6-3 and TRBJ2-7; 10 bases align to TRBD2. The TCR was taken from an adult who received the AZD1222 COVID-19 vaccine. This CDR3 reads CASSGRTSGYYEQYF. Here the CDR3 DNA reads TGTGCCAGCAGTGGCCGGACTAGCGGTTACTACGAGCAGTACTTC.